Shown below are 18 T cell receptor beta chains from a single sample sequenced in a study of shared clonotypes between healthy human individuals (dated by TCRdb to about 2020). Library construction relied on the immunoSEQ multiplex PCR assay. As stored in TCRdb, this immuneACCESS dataset retains in-frame rearrangements with V and J assigned. A fraction of the clones does not appear; measured against another copy, unresolved V genes explain less than half of the discrepancy, and the remainder lacks a known reason. The sample table lists roughly 2.4 million clones, 90% to 97% of them with a count of one. Around 0.13% of the sample rests with the top ten. The sample consisted of naive CD4+ T cells sorted from blood. The sample's cell subset or site, from its label and the paper: CD45RA+ positively selected. The receptor set was obtained from a young man in good health.

The chain is built from TRBV5-5 and TRBJ1-2; D is unresolved. Germline CDR1 is SGHKS and CDR2 is YYEKEE (reference sequence). This CDR3 is built from 13 residues. Trimming stripped 0 bases from V and 4 bases from J, with 7 bases between. This CDR3 reads CASSLGFSYGYTF. The CDR3 nucleotides read TGTGCCAGCAGCTTGGGTTTCTCCTATGGCTACACCTTC.

V usage is TRBV6-5 and J usage is TRBJ1-1; D remains unclear. The CDR3 sequence is 11 residues long. Deletions cut 8 bases from V and 2 bases from J, with 6 bases between. The germline V gene has CDR1 MNHEY and CDR2 SVGAGI. CDR3 sequence reads: CASCSNTEAFF. As DNA, the CDR3 is TGTGCCAGCTGCAGCAACACTGAAGCTTTCTTT.

The V call is TRBV5-6, the J call TRBJ1-2; 7 positions match TRBD1. J was trimmed by 13 bases and V by 2 bases; bases with no gene match: 8. Germline CDR1 reads SGHDT; CDR2 reads YYEEEE. The CDR3 covers 12 residues. The CDR3: CASSFIQGEVTF. DNA of the CDR3: TGTGCCAGCAGCTTTATTCAGGGGGAAGTCACCTTC.

This rearrangement joins TRBV28 to TRBJ1-1; D uncertain. Per germline, CDR1 MDHEN and CDR2 SYDVKM. Trimming took 6 bases from V and 6 from J, leaving 5 bases between them. The CDR3 contains 10 residues. In nucleotides, the CDR3 is TGTGCCAGCAGGGGCTCTGAAGCTTTCTTT. As protein: CASRGSEAFF. Full variable domain (rest looked up from reference TRBV28 and TRBJ1-1): DVKVTQSSRYLVKRTGEKVFLECVQDMDHENMFWYRQDPGLGLRLIYFSYDVKMKEKGDIPEGYSVSREKKERFSLILESASTNQTSMYLCASRGSEAFFGQGTRLTVV.

This clone was found once. The chain carries TRBV4-1 and TRBJ1-2; 8 bases fit TRBD1. The ends lost 4 bases at V and 4 bases at J; junction bases unmatched: 8. The CDR3 covers 15 residues. Germline V gene lookup returns CDR1 MGHRA and CDR2 YSYEKL. The CDR3 protein is CASSLAQDRVYGYTF. The CDR3 DNA sequence: TGCGCCAGCAGCCTGGCCCAGGACAGGGTCTATGGCTACACCTTC.

This chain uses TRBV18 with TRBJ2-7, with no clear D. The CDR3 loop spans 14 amino acids. Germline V gives CDR1 KGHSH, CDR2 LQKENI. V was cut by 1 base and J by 0 bases, with 7 bases left in between. CDR3: CASSPLPGSYEQYF. The DNA for the CDR3 is TGTGCCAGCTCACCACTTCCAGGCTCCTACGAGCAGTACTTC.

This clone has just one count. The V gene is TRBV27, the J gene TRBJ1-6; no clear D gene. This CDR3 comprises 16 residues. Germline values: CDR1 MNHEY, CDR2 SMNVEV (reference sequence). V dropped 5 bases and J dropped 7 bases, with 18 bases sitting between them. DNA for the CDR3: TGTGCCAGCAGTCCCGGTACTCGGGCGGGGAATTCACCCCTCCACTTT. Protein sequence: CASSPGTRAGNSPLHF.

The V gene is TRBV4-1, the J gene TRBJ2-3, with D tentatively TRBD1 (7 bases). The CDR3 contains 16 residues. The germline V gene encodes CDR1 MGHRA and CDR2 YSYEKL. V lost 1 base and J lost 4, with 15 bases in between. CDR3 nucleotide sequence: TGCGCCAGCAGCCAAGGGTCGACAGGGAGGTCAGATACGCAGTATTTT. Protein product: CASSQGSTGRSDTQYF.

A word on this clone: Different DNA sequences within this sample yield the same CDR3. The V and J genes are TRBV5-1 and TRBJ2-2; D not resolved. The CDR3 is 15 amino acids. In germline, CDR1 is SGHRS, CDR2 YFSETQ. Deletions cut 0 bases from V and 0 bases from J, with 6 bases between. DNA of the CDR3: TGCGCCAGCAGCTTGGACACAGCGAACACCGGGGAGCTGTTTTTT. This encodes CASSLDTANTGELFF.

The chain combines TRBV6-1 with TRBJ2-1; unclear D gene. There are 15 residues in the CDR3. Germline V gene sequence: CDR1 MNHNS, CDR2 SASEGT. V was clipped by 2 bases and J by 4 bases, with 12 bases between them. CDR3 region: CASSEPKGPYNEQFF. DNA for the CDR3: TGTGCCAGCAGTGAACCAAAGGGCCCTTACAATGAGCAGTTCTTC.

CDR3: CAGTPRTSGRPSPPDTQYF. The CDR3 DNA follows: TGTGCCGGAACCCCTCGGACTAGCGGGAGGCCCAGCCCCCCAGATACGCAGTATTTT. The rearrangement links TRBV30 to TRBJ2-3, with 14 nucleotides matching TRBD2. The CDR3 is 19 amino acids. In germline, CDR1 is GTSNPN, CDR2 SVGIG (reference sequence). J lost 4 bases, V lost 8 bases, and 20 bases had no gene match.

This sequence joins TRBV6-5 and TRBJ2-2; unclear D gene. The germline gives CDR1 MNHEY, CDR2 SVGAGI. The CDR3 runs to 13 residues. V dropped 5 bases and J dropped 2 bases, with 6 bases sitting between them. This CDR3 reads CASSNLNTGELFF. CDR3 coding DNA: TGTGCCAGCAGTAACCTTAACACCGGGGAGCTGTTTTTT.

The CDR3 region is CASSSGTSVGNIQYF. CDR3 bases: TGTGCCAGCAGTTCGGGGACTAGCGTCGGTAACATTCAGTACTTC. J is TRBJ2-4 and V is TRBV27; 10 nucleotides match TRBD2. Trimming removed 4 bases from V and 7 bases from J; junction bases left unmatched: 7. Looked up from germline, CDR1 is MNHEY and CDR2 is SMNVEV (reference sequence). The CDR3 has 15 amino acids.

V and J are TRBV10-1 and TRBJ2-3, with D uncertain. V lost 4 bases to trimming and J lost 5 bases, with 13 bases between them. The germline V gene has CDR1 WNHNN and CDR2 SYGVQD (reference sequence). There are 14 residues in the CDR3. Here the CDR3 reads CASSARDIRDTQYF. The CDR3 DNA reads TGCGCCAGCAGTGCAAGGGATATACGAGATACGCAGTATTTT.

V gene TRBV11-2 combines with J gene TRBJ1-2; TRBD1 is a possible D gene (6 bases). There are 15 residues in the CDR3. The germline V gene encodes CDR1 SGHAT and CDR2 FQNNGV. The V end was cut by 5 bases, the J end by 7 bases, with 20 bases between. CDR3 amino acids: CASSRALTGLGGYTF. CDR3 sequence (DNA): TGTGCCAGCAGCCGAGCCCTGACAGGTTTGGGTGGCTACACCTTC.

The chain has TRBV9 and TRBJ2-3, with D possibly being TRBD2 (5 bases). The CDR3 extends over 15 amino acids. Trimming took off 0 bases at V and 3 bases at J, with 11 bases between the two ends. Germline V gene lookup returns CDR1 SGDLS and CDR2 YYNGEE. As DNA, the CDR3 is TGTGCCAGCAGCGTAGCCACGGGGTGGACAGATACGCAGTATTTT. Protein: CASSVATGWTDTQYF.

The chain couples TRBV10-2 to TRBJ2-3; 10 nucleotides line up with TRBD2. The trim removed 8 bases at V and 1 base at J, leaving 3 bases unmatched. This CDR3 contains 14 residues. Per the germline V gene, CDR1 is WSHSY and CDR2 is SAAADI. The CDR3 bases are TGCGCCAGCGCGGGACTAGCGCGCACAGATACGCAGTATTTT. Its translation: CASAGLARTDTQYF.

This chain links TRBV9 with TRBJ2-5; D is perhaps TRBD2 (7 bases). Germline CDR1 and CDR2: SGDLS and YYNGEE. Trimming shortened V by 4 bases and J by 9 bases, and 25 bases separated the two germline ends. This CDR3 spans 16 amino acids. CDR3 loop: CASSLNSGTNRDPQYF. CDR3 DNA: TGTGCCAGCAGCCTCAACTCAGGGACTAACAGGGACCCCCAGTACTTC.